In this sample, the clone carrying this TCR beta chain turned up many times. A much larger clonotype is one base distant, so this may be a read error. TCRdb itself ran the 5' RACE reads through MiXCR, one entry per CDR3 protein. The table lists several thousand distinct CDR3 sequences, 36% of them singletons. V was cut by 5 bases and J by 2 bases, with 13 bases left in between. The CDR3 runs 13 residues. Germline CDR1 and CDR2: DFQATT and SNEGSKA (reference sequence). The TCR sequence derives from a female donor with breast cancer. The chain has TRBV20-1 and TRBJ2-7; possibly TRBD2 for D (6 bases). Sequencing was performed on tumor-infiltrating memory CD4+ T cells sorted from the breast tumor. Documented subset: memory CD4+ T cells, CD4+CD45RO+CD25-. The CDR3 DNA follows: TGCAGTGCTCAAAGCGGGCGGGCCTACGAGCAGTACTTC. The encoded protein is CSAQSGRAYEQYF.